This T cell receptor beta chain was obtained from a study of T cell repertoires in cytomegalovirus infection. This CDR3 is 16 amino acids long. The ends were cut back, 4 bases at V and 2 bases at J, with 17 bases in the middle. Germline V lookup: CDR1 SNHLY, CDR2 FYNNEI. Each CDR3 protein is one row after TCRdb ran MiXCR on the reads. The sample records about 900,000 distinct CDR3 sequences, roughly 30% being singletons. Concerning this clonotype: Its target is not known.

The J gene is TRBJ2-5, the V gene TRBV2, with D unclear. This sequence originates from a human donor in good health (CMV status not recorded). Some clones in this sample may be carry-over from other donors' samples. This specimen was cultured CD8+ T cells from PBMCs, taken from culture after CMV antigen stimulation. The CDR3 DNA sequence: TGTGCCAGCAGTGCAATCCCGGCGTCAGTTCAAGAGACCCAGTACTTC. It codes for CASSAIPASVQETQYF.